Sequencing of this T cell receptor (beta chain) was carried out in a study of OX40 agonist ivuxolimab in advanced cancers. Overall study: Each dose-escalation patient presented with hepatocellular carcinoma, melanoma, renal cell or head and neck cancer. A history of anti-PD-1, anti-PD-L1 or anti-CTLA-4 therapy was acceptable, and approximately 40% had some. Patients were roughly 83% male with ages roughly 23 to 79, mean approximately 62. Notes on the study in general: The antigen specificity of the peripheral T cells (those that were expanded) was not determined.

Here immunoSEQ multiplex PCR was the method, and the copy in TCRdb shows in-frame clones only, minus some. The sample records fewer than 65,000 clones, 75% to 90% being singletons. As for this clone: Its matching antigen is unknown.

This sample comprised CD4+ or CD8+ T cells sorted from blood, obtained in a trial of the OX40 agonist ivuxolimab. This clonotype was sampled from an adult with an advanced solid tumor such as melanoma, head and neck, liver or kidney cancer.

CDR3 protein: CASSERAGGGAKNIQYF. CDR3 coding DNA: TGTGCCAGCAGTGAAAGAGCGGGAGGGGGAGCCAAAAACATTCAGTACTTC. The chain combines TRBV2 with TRBJ2-4; TRBD2 agrees at 10 bases. Germline loops: CDR1 SNHLY, CDR2 FYNNEI. The V segment lost 2 bases and the J segment 0 bases; nucleotides outside the gene matches: 4. The CDR3 sequence is 17 residues long.